This T cell receptor (beta chain) was recorded in a study of monozygotic twins with inflammatory bowel disease. Study-wide results and limits: Especially where disease activity was present, IBD patients had fewer clonotypes in common with others than healthy twins did. No difference was seen in repertoire similarity between concordant and discordant twins, possibly from limited power. In these data, no single strong IBD-associated signal or clonotype received support.

Using TCRalpha and TCRbeta cDNA, the researchers carried out two nested PCRs that lasted roughly 16 and 10 cycles. Reprocessing the 5' RACE reads, TCRdb reports a single entry for every CDR3 protein and omits DNA. This sample carries roughly 200,000 distinct CDR3 sequences, with around 7.7% going to the ten biggest clones. As to this clonotype: The antigen is undetermined.

CDR3 size: 16 residues. Germline CDR1 and CDR2: LGHNA and YSLEER. Sequencing was done on a sample of blood. V and J are TRBV4-3 and TRBJ2-1. This receptor was identified in a human donor with ulcerative colitis or Crohn's disease, or a healthy co-twin of an affected twin (not recorded which). The CDR3 sequence: CASSQGYSSIYNEQFF.